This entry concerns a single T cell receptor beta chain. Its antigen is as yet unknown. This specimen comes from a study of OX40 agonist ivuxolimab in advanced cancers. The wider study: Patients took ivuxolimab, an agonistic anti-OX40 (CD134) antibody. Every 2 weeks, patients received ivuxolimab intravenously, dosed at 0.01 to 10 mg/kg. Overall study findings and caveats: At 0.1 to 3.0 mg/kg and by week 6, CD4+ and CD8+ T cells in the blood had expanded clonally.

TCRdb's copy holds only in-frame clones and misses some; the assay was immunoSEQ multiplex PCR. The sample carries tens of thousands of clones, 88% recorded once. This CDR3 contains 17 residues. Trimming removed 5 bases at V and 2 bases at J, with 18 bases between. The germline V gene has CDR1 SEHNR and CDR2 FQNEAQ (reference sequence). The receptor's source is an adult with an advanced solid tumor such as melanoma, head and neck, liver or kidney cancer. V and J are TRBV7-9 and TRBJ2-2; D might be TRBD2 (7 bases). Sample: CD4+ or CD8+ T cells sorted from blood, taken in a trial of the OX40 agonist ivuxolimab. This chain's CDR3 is CASSPFKGGGNTGELFF. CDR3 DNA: TGTGCCAGCAGCCCCTTCAAAGGGGGGGGAAACACCGGGGAGCTGTTTTTT.